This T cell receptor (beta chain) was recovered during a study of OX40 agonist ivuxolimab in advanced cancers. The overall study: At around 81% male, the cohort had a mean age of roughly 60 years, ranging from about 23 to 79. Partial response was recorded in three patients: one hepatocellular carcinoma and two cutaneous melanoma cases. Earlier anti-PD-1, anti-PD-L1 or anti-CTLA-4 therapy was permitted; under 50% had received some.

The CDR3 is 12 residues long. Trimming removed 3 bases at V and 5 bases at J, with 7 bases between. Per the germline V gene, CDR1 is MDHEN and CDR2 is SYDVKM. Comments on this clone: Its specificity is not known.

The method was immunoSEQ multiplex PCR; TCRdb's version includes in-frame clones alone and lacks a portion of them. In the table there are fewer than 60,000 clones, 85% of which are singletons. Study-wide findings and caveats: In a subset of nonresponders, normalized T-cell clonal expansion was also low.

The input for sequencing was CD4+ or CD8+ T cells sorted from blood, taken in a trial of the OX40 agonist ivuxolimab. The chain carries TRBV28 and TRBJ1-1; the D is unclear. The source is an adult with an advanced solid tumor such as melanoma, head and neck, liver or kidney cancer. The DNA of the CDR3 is TGTGCCAGCAGTTTCCGAGGGACTGAAGCTTTCTTT. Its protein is CASSFRGTEAFF. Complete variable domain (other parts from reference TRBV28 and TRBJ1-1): DVKVTQSSRYLVKRTGEKVFLECVQDMDHENMFWYRQDPGLGLRLIYFSYDVKMKEKGDIPEGYSVSREKKERFSLILESASTNQTSMYLCASSFRGTEAFFGQGTRLTVV.